The T cell receptor (beta chain) under discussion was sequenced for a study of shared clonotypes between healthy human individuals. Study results and limitations: Clonotypes that were shared across a handful of donors made up around 4.6% of naive CD4 clonotypes.

CD8 cells classed as naive were CD45RO-negative and positively selected for CCR7, excluding terminally differentiated effector memory CD45RA+ cells. V lost 3 bases and J lost 6; bases outside the gene matches: 1. The CDR3 consists of 13 residues. CDR1 and CDR2 from the germline V gene are MNHEY and SMNVEV (reference sequence). Across several immunoSEQ plates, the genomic DNA of each subset was split evenly. TCRdb's table, derived via immunoSEQ multiplex PCR, lists solely in-frame clones and lacks some. The sample lists hundreds of thousands of clones, about 96% occurring once. Points on this clone: Its specificity is not known.

The sequenced sample consisted of naive CD8+ T cells sorted from blood. V usage is TRBV27 and J usage is TRBJ2-7, with 11 bases fitting TRBD2. This sequence originates from a woman aged 25 to 39 in good health. The CDR3 reads CASSFLAGGEQYF. The CDR3 coding sequence is TGTGCCAGCAGTTTCCTAGCGGGAGGCGAGCAGTACTTC.